The next 10 T cell receptor beta chains were all read from a single sample in a study of CD8 T cells in ankylosing spondylitis. One entry per CDR3 protein, called by TCRdb with MiXCR from the 5' RACE reads. The repertoire holds 350,000 or so distinct CDR3 sequences, with approximately 15% as singletons. The material sequenced was blood, either unsorted or a sorted T cell fraction (not recorded which). The receptors here all came from a male donor with ankylosing spondylitis or in good health (not recorded which).

This clonotype was observed a few times. This chain connects TRBV5-1 to TRBJ2-7; a possible D gene is TRBD1 (6 bases). The V gene lost 4 bases and the J gene lost 2 bases, with 22 bases spanning the gap. Germline V gene data show CDR1 as SGHRS and CDR2 as YFSETQ. This CDR3 is built from 17 residues. The CDR3 loop reads CASSRSTQGTVTYEQYF. The CDR3 DNA reads TGCGCCAGCAGCCGTTCCACTCAGGGGACCGTTACCTACGAGCAGTACTTC.

The CDR3 nucleotides are TGTGCCAGCAGTTTAGGGTTCATATCTGGGGCCAACGTCCTGACTTTC. This sequence encodes CASSLGFISGANVLTF. The rearrangement links TRBV12-3 or TRBV12-4 to TRBJ2-6, with D unclear. This CDR3 contains 16 residues. Deletions cut 1 base from V and 1 base from J, with 8 bases between.

This clonotype was found a few times. The V call is TRBV29-1, the J call TRBJ1-1; D might be TRBD1 (5 bases). The CDR3 extends over 12 amino acids. Germline CDR1 and CDR2: SQVTM and ANQGSEA. Deletions cut 4 bases from V and 4 bases from J, with 10 bases between. The CDR3 region is CSVAGGGTEAFF. CDR3 DNA: TGCAGCGTTGCGGGGGGAGGCACTGAAGCTTTCTTT.

In its sample, this clonotype was seen many times. The chain carries TRBV7-9 and TRBJ2-2, with D hard to call. CDR1 and CDR2 from the germline V gene are SEHNR and FQNEAQ (reference sequence). V lost 5 bases and J lost 2, with 6 bases in between. The CDR3 loop spans 13 amino acids. The DNA for the CDR3 is TGTGCCAGCAGCCAGAAAAACACCGGGGAGCTGTTTTTT. Translating gives CASSQKNTGELFF.

This chain uses TRBV29-1 with TRBJ1-2; 10 bases are shared with TRBD1. This CDR3 region has 15 residues. From germline, CDR1 is SQVTM and CDR2 ANQGSEA. Unmatched junction bases numbered 8, after V lost 1 base and J lost 6 bases. The CDR3 sequence: CSVEVRQGARDGYTF. In DNA, the CDR3 is TGCAGCGTTGAAGTCAGACAGGGGGCGCGGGATGGCTACACCTTC.

This clonotype was counted between two and nine times. The J gene is TRBJ2-1, the V gene TRBV5-1; D not certain. Germline V lookup: CDR1 SGHRS, CDR2 YFSETQ. The CDR3 has 15 residues. Trimming shortened V by 7 bases and J by 0 bases, and 14 bases separated the two germline ends. CDR3: CASGSGESSYNEQFF. The CDR3, as DNA: TGCGCCAGCGGTTCTGGGGAAAGCTCCTACAATGAGCAGTTCTTC.

The CDR3, as DNA: TGTGCCAGCTTAGGCGAGCCGTCGGAGCAGTTCTTC. Translation gives CASLGEPSEQFF. The rearrangement links TRBV6-1 to TRBJ2-1; D uncertain. The CDR3 is made up of 12 amino acids. The germline V and J ends were trimmed by 8 bases and 10 bases, with 15 bases remaining between them. In germline, CDR1 is MNHNS, CDR2 SASEGT.

V and J are TRBV6-1 and TRBJ2-2; D is uncertain. V lost 0 bases and J 5 bases, leaving 7 bases between the germline ends. The CDR3 is made up of 14 amino acids. Germline CDR1 and CDR2: MNHNS and SASEGT. Written as DNA, the CDR3 is TGTGCCAGCAGTGAAGCCGTAGGGACCGGGGAGCTGTTTTTT. This gives the protein CASSEAVGTGELFF.

A remark on this clonotype: This may come from a read error, since a much larger clone is one base off. CDR3 in DNA: TGTGCCTGCAGTTTAAGGACTAGCGGACACGCGATGGGAAAGACCCAGTACTTC. It yields the protein CACSLRTSGHAMGKTQYF. The chain uses TRBV12-3 or TRBV12-4 and TRBJ2-5, with TRBD2 matching over 10 bases. There are 18 residues in the CDR3.

CDR3 in DNA: TGTGCCAGCACCACGACAGGGTACACCGGGGAGCTGTTTTTT. Residues: CASTTTGYTGELFF. The V and J genes are TRBV25-1 and TRBJ2-2; 7 bases line up with TRBD1. Germline V gives CDR1 MGHDK, CDR2 SYGVNS. J gave up 3 bases and V 7 bases, and 5 bases lay outside the gene matches. The CDR3 consists of 14 residues.